The clone carrying this TCR beta chain was found many times. What it binds is unknown. Scientists made TCR beta libraries using quantitative 5'-RACE with molecular barcodes. Using its own MiXCR run on the 5' RACE reads, TCRdb lists one record per CDR3 protein. Of 200,000 to 250,000 distinct CDR3 sequences listed, over 8.5% were seen once; the top ten hold roughly 6.8%. This sample is drawn from a study of CD8 T cells in ankylosing spondylitis. The CDR3 runs to 15 residues. Germline-derived CDR1 and CDR2 are MDHEN and SYDVKM. V was clipped by 5 bases and J by 5 bases; unmatched bases: 4. Broader study findings: CD8+ by phenotype, disease-linked clones were relatively rare in peripheral blood. A TCR beta motif made of about 8 highly homologous variants seemed typical of ankylosing spondylitis blood.

Sequencing input: blood, either unsorted or a sorted T cell fraction (not recorded which). The TCR sequence derives from a male donor with ankylosing spondylitis or in good health (not recorded which). The chain couples TRBV28 to TRBJ2-3, with 13 bases aligning to TRBD2. The CDR3 nucleotides read TGTGCCAGCAGTCCCCGACTAGCGGGAGGAGATACGCAGTATTTT. The encoded protein is CASSPRLAGGDTQYF.